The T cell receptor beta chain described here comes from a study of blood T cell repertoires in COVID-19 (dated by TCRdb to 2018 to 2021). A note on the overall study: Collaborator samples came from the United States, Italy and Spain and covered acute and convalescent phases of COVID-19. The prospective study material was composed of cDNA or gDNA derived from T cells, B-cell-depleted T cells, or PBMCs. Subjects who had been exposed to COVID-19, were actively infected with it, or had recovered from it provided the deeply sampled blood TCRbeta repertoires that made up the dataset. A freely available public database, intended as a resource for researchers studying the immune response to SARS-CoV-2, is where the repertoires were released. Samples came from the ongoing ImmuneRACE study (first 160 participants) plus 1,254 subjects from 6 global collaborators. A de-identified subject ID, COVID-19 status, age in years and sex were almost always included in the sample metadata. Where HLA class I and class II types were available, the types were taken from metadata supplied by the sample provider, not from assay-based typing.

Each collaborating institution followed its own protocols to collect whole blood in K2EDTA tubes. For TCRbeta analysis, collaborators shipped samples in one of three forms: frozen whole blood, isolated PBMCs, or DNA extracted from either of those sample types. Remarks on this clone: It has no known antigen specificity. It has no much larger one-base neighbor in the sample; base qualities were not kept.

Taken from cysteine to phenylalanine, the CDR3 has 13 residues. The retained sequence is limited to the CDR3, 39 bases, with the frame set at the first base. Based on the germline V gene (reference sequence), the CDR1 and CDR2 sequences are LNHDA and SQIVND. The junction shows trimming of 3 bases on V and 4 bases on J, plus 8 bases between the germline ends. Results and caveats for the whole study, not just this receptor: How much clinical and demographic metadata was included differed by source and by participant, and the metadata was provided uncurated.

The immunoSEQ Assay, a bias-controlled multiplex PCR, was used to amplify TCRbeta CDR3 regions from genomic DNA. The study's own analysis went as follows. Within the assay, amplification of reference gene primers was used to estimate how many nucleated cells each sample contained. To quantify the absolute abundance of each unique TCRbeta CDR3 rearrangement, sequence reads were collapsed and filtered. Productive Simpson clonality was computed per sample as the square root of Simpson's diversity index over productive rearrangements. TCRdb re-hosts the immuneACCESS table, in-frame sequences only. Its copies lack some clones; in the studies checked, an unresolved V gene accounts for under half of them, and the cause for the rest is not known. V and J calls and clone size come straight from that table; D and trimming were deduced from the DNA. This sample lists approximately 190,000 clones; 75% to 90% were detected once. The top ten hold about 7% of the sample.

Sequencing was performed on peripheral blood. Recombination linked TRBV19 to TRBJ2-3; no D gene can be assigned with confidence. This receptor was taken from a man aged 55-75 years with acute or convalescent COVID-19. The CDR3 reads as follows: CASSILAADTQYF. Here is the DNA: TGTGCCAGTAGTATTTTAGCCGCAGATACGCAGTATTTT.